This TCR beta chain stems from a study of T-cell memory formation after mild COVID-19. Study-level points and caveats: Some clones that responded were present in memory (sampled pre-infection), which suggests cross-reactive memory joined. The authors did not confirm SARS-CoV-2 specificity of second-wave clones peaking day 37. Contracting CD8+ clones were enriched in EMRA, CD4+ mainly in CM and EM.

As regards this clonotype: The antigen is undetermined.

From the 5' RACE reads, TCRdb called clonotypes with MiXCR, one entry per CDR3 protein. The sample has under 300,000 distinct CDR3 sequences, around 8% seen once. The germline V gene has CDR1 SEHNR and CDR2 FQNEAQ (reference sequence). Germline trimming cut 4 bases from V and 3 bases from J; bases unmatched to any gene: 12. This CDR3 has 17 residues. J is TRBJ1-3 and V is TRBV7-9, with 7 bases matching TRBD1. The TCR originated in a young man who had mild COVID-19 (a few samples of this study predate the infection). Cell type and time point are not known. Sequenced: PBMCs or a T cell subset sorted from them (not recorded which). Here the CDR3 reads CASSSLGTARVGNTIYF. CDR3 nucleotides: TGTGCCAGCAGCTCCCTCGGGACAGCGAGGGTTGGAAACACCATATATTTT.